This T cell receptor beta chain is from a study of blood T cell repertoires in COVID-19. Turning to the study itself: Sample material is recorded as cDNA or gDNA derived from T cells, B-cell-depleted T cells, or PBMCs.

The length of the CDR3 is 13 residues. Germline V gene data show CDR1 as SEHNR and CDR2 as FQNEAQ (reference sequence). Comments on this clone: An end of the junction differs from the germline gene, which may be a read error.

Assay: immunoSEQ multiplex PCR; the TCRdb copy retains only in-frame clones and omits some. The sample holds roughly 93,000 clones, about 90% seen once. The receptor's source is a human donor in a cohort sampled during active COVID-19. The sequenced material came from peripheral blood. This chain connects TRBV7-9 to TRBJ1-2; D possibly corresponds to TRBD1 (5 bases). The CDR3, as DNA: TGTGCCAGCCGCTTAGGGGCCCCCAATGGCTACACCTTC. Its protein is CASRLGAPNGYTF.